The 9 T cell receptor beta chains below come from one sample, sequenced in a study of shared clonotypes between healthy human individuals. The repertoire was sequenced with immunoSEQ multiplex PCR; TCRdb's copy has only in-frame clones and lacks some. The table lists 950,000 to 1,100,000 clones, about 80% of them singletons, with 1.4% to 1.5% in the top ten. Sequenced: memory CD4+ T cells sorted from blood. Specified subset: CD45RA-negative fraction. Receptor source: a man aged 18 to 29 in good health.

Details on this clone: The same CDR3 also results from other DNA sequences found in this sample. The chain is built from TRBV9 and TRBJ1-5; D remains unclear. Per germline, CDR1 SGDLS and CDR2 YYNGEE. The CDR3 totals 13 residues. Deletions cut 0 bases from V and 4 bases from J, with 5 bases between. The CDR3 loop is CASSVGENQPQHF. CDR3 DNA: TGTGCCAGCAGCGTAGGGGAGAATCAGCCCCAGCATTTT. Drawing the rest from reference TRBV9 and TRBJ1-5, the complete variable domain is DSGVTQTPKHLITATGQRVTLRCSPRSGDLSVYWYQQSLDQGLQFLIQYYNGEERAKGNILERFSAQQFPDLHSELNLSSLELGDSALYFCASSVGENQPQHFGDGTRLSIL.

This clone came up a few times. V and J are TRBV5-1 and TRBJ2-2; D unclear. The germline CDR1 and CDR2 sequences are SGHRS and YFSETQ. Trimming removed 3 bases at V and 0 bases at J, with 9 bases between. The CDR3 runs to 15 residues. CDR3: CASSSSTSNTGELFF. For the CDR3, the DNA is TGCGCCAGCAGCTCCAGTACTTCGAACACCGGGGAGCTGTTTTTT.

The V gene is TRBV6-6, the J gene TRBJ2-2; weak D call: TRBD1 (6 bases). Germline CDR1 is MNHNY and CDR2 is SVGAGI (reference sequence). V was clipped by 8 bases and J by 2 bases, with 15 bases between them. This CDR3 contains 15 residues. The CDR3 DNA sequence: TGTGCCAGCCATCCGGGACAAAGTAACACCGGGGAGCTGTTTTTT. Translated, it gives CASHPGQSNTGELFF.

The V call is TRBV5-4, the J call TRBJ2-1; a weak D match, TRBD2 (5 bases). Germline loops: CDR1 SGHNT, CDR2 YYREEE (reference sequence). The CDR3 sequence is 15 residues long. The ends were cut back, 0 bases at V and 5 bases at J, with 12 bases in the middle. CDR3 sequence reads: CASSLDRGSNNEQFF. As DNA, the CDR3 is TGTGCCAGCAGCTTGGATAGAGGGAGTAACAATGAGCAGTTCTTC.

V and J are TRBV21-1 and TRBJ2-7; the D call in the table, TRBD1, was not verified against the DNA. TRBV21-1 is flagged as a pseudogene. The CDR3 covers 16 residues. The CDR3 is CASSKVYVQVAYEQYF. The DNA of the CDR3 is TGTGCCAGCAGCAAAGTATATGTGCAGGTCGCCTACGAGCAGTACTTC.

This clone was detected only a few times. The CDR3 protein is CASSSTSGGNIQYF. CDR3 nucleotides: TGTGCCAGCAGCTCAACTAGCGGGGGAAACATTCAGTACTTC. This chain links TRBV13 with TRBJ2-4; TRBD2 aligns across 11 bases. Unmatched junction bases numbered 2, after V lost 4 bases and J lost 6 bases. CDR3 length equals 14 residues. CDR1 is PRHDT, CDR2 FYEKMQ, per germline (reference sequence).

The rearrangement links TRBV5-4 to TRBJ2-5; 10 bases match TRBD2. The CDR3 is 15 amino acids. V was clipped by 4 bases and J by 5 bases; unmatched bases: 8. Looked up from germline, CDR1 is SGHNT and CDR2 is YYREEE (reference sequence). CDR3 protein: CASSPSSGRTETQYF. DNA of the CDR3: TGTGCCAGCAGCCCATCTAGCGGGAGAACGGAGACCCAGTACTTC.

The chain is built from TRBV10-3 and TRBJ1-1, with 9 bases fitting TRBD1. The germline V gene encodes CDR1 ENHRY and CDR2 SYGVKD. The CDR3 sequence is 14 residues long. Losses at the gene ends were 6 bases for V and 4 bases for J; bases not matched to a gene: 6. CDR3 protein: CAISAKQGATEAFF. Written as DNA, the CDR3 is TGTGCCATCAGCGCAAAACAGGGGGCCACTGAAGCTTTCTTT.

The genes are TRBV18 and TRBJ2-5; 9 nucleotides match TRBD2. The CDR3 contains 17 residues. J lost 5 bases, V lost 0 bases, and 10 bases had no gene match. CDR1 and CDR2 from the germline V gene are KGHSH and LQKENI. CDR3 protein: CASSPPGGTSKAETQYF. CDR3 coding DNA: TGTGCCAGCTCACCACCGGGCGGGACTAGCAAGGCGGAGACCCAGTACTTC. The full variable domain, rest sourced from reference TRBV18 and TRBJ2-5, is NAGVMQNPRHLVRRRGQEARLRCSPMKGHSHVYWYRQLPEEGLKFMVYLQKENIIDESGMPKERFSAEFPKEGPSILRIQQVVRGDSAAYFCASSPPGGTSKAETQYFGPGTRLLVL.